The clone carrying this T cell receptor (beta chain) has more than one count but fewer than ten. The entry originates in a study of T cells in Graves' hyperthyroidism and ophthalmopathy. Amplification of TCR beta CDR3 regions used RNA as the template. First-round RT-PCR with HTBI primers amplified the TCR CDR3 region. TCRdb reanalysed the multiplex PCR reads using MiXCR and keeps one entry per CDR3 protein. The sample lists 700,000 or so distinct CDR3 sequences, approximately 16% occurring once. Germline V gene data show CDR1 as MDHEN and CDR2 as SYDVKM. V was clipped by 6 bases and J by 5 bases, with 16 bases between them. The CDR3 has 14 amino acids. Each diagnosis drew on symptoms, thyroxine, TRAb, thyroid ultrasound and orbital computed tomography findings.

The sequenced sample consisted of blood. The receptor was isolated from a man younger than 35 with Graves' hyperthyroidism. The chain uses TRBV28 and TRBJ2-5, with TRBD2 as a possible D gene (6 bases). As DNA, the CDR3 is TGTGCCAGCAGCGTTGTCGGGAGTGCGGAGACCCAGTACTTC. Encoded protein: CASSVVGSAETQYF.